The 15 T cell receptor beta chains in this list originate from one sample, sequenced in a study of CD4 and CD8 cells across lung adenocarcinoma regions. TCRdb re-derived calls from the PCR reads in MiXCR, one entry per CDR3 protein. The sample gives roughly 2,000 distinct CDR3 sequences, 40% to 60% of which show up once; less than 20% is in the top ten. Sequencing input: CD4+ T cells from the center of a lung tumor. Receptors were obtained from a female donor with lung adenocarcinoma. The CD4 and CD8 labels of this study may be unreliable.

The CDR3 DNA sequence: TGTGCCAGCAATGGGGGCCCGAACACAGATACGCAGTATTTT. This gives the protein CASNGGPNTDTQYF. J is TRBJ2-3 and V is TRBV6-1; D is perhaps TRBD1 (6 bases). The length of the CDR3 is 14 residues. V was pared by 7 bases and J by 2 bases, with 13 bases between. Germline CDR1 and CDR2: MNHNS and SASEGT.

Relative to its sample, this clonotype is large. V and J are TRBV6-1 and TRBJ2-3; 11 bases are a match to TRBD1. The junction had 3 bases not matched to a gene; V was cut back by 6 bases and J by 1 base. The CDR3 extends over 15 amino acids. Per the germline V gene, CDR1 is MNHNS and CDR2 is SASEGT. CDR3 in DNA: TGTGCCAGCAGGGACAGGGGGCTGGGCACAGATACGCAGTATTTT. It encodes CASRDRGLGTDTQYF.

CDR3 DNA sequence: TGTGCCAGCAGATCCGACAGAGGAACGAGGTCACCCCTCCACTTT. This gives the protein CASRSDRGTRSPLHF. J is TRBJ1-6 and V is TRBV6-1, with D possibly TRBD1 on 5 matching bases. Trimming took off 6 bases at V and 10 bases at J, with 19 bases between the two ends. The CDR3 is made up of 15 amino acids. Germline CDR1 and CDR2: MNHNS and SASEGT.

In its sample, this clonotype was seen a few times. V gene TRBV7-6 combines with J gene TRBJ2-2; unclear D gene. The V and J ends lost 1 base and 6 bases respectively, with 9 bases between them. The CDR3 is 14 amino acids. CDR1 and CDR2 (germline): SGHVS, FNYEAQ. Here the CDR3 DNA reads TGTGCCAGCAGCTTAGTAGCCGGGTCCGGGGAGCTGTTTTTT. Protein sequence: CASSLVAGSGELFF.

The chain couples TRBV10-2 to TRBJ1-5, with unresolved D. V was cut by 5 bases and J by 0 bases, with 11 bases left in between. There are 15 residues in the CDR3. Germline V gene sequence: CDR1 WSHSY, CDR2 SAAADI. The CDR3 DNA follows: TGCGCCAGCAGTCCCACTCTGGATAGCAATCAGCCCCAGCATTTT. It is translated as CASSPTLDSNQPQHF.

This clonotype rates as medium-sized. The rearrangement uses TRBV6-5 and TRBJ2-1, with 10 bases aligning to TRBD2. The closer fit of TRBJ2-7 to the DNA end suggests the J call may be wrong. This CDR3 comprises 15 residues. Looked up from germline, CDR1 is MNHEY and CDR2 is SVGAGI. CDR3 in amino acids: CASRLLAGPNYEQYF. CDR3 sequence (DNA): TGTGCCAGCAGGTTACTAGCGGGGCCAAACTACGAGCAGTACTTC.

The gene calls are TRBV6-5 and TRBJ1-2; 7 nucleotides agree with TRBD1. Germline lookup yields CDR1 MNHEY and CDR2 SVGAGI. The length of the CDR3 is 15 residues. V shed 0 bases and J 6 bases; nucleotides not matched to a gene: 7. CDR3 coding DNA: TGTGCCAGCAGTTACTCGAGACAGGGTCGGGATGGCTACACCTTC. Encoded protein: CASSYSRQGRDGYTF.

The J gene is TRBJ2-1, the V gene TRBV27; 8 nucleotides align to TRBD2. Germline loops: CDR1 MNHEY, CDR2 SMNVEV (reference sequence). The CDR3 totals 15 residues. V shed 6 bases, J shed 0 bases, and the junction held 4 bases outside the gene matches. The CDR3 DNA sequence: TGTGCCAGCAGACCACTAGCGGTCTCCTACAATGAGCAGTTCTTC. It translates to CASRPLAVSYNEQFF.

The V and J genes are TRBV6-5 and TRBJ1-6; D remains unclear. The V end was cut by 0 bases, the J end by 7 bases, with 4 bases between. This CDR3 contains 13 residues. The germline gives CDR1 MNHEY, CDR2 SVGAGI. CDR3 in DNA: TGTGCCAGCAGTTACTCCCAAAATTCACCCCTCCACTTT. Residues: CASSYSQNSPLHF.

This clonotype was recorded a few times. The chain joins TRBV12-3 or TRBV12-4 to TRBJ2-1; 8 nucleotides line up with TRBD2. The CDR3 contains 16 residues. The trim removed 2 bases at V and 5 bases at J, leaving 8 bases unmatched. The CDR3 DNA reads TGTGCCAGCAGTTTAATAGCGGGATCGTGGGACAATGAGCAGTTCTTC. It codes for CASSLIAGSWDNEQFF.

By proportion, this clonotype is large. J is TRBJ2-2 and V is TRBV6-1; 11 nucleotides line up with TRBD2. Germline CDR1 is MNHNS and CDR2 is SASEGT. The CDR3 covers 15 residues. Trimming took 7 bases from V and 5 from J; bases not matched to a gene: 6. The DNA of the CDR3 is TGTGCCAGCACCGTAGCGGGAGGGTTGACCGGGGAGCTGTTTTTT. Translated, it gives CASTVAGGLTGELFF.

The CDR3 here is CASSASETDTQYF. In nucleotides, the CDR3 is TGTGCCAGCAGCGCCTCGGAGACAGATACGCAGTATTTT. The rearrangement uses TRBV6-4 and TRBJ2-3; no firm D call. Trimming took off 6 bases at V and 3 bases at J, with 10 bases between the two ends. Germline V gene sequence: CDR1 MRHNA, CDR2 SNTAGT. The CDR3 totals 13 residues.

J is TRBJ2-3 and V is TRBV6-1; TRBD1 matches 7 bases. CDR1 is MNHNS and CDR2 is SASEGT in the germline V gene. The CDR3 has 16 residues. Germline trimming cut 5 bases from V and 4 bases from J; bases unmatched to any gene: 12. The CDR3 sequence: CASSRNQGDGADTQYF. As DNA, the CDR3 is TGTGCCAGCAGTCGCAACCAGGGGGACGGGGCAGATACGCAGTATTTT.

A single count supports this clonotype. This sequence joins TRBV6-1 and TRBJ2-1, with unresolved D. Judging by the DNA end, TRBJ2-7 fits better; the J call may be wrong. The CDR3 loop spans 13 amino acids. Germline CDR1 is MNHNS and CDR2 is SASEGT. CDR3 coding DNA: TGTGCCAGCAGTGCGCGCAGCTCCTACGAGCAGTACTTC. Translation: CASSARSSYEQYF.

In this sample, this clonotype turned up once. The chain couples TRBV7-9 to TRBJ2-1; D is undetermined. The J call is doubtful: the DNA matches TRBJ2-5 better. Germline CDR1 and CDR2: SEHNR and FQNEAQ (reference sequence). The CDR3 sequence is 14 residues long. The CDR3 bases are TGTGCCAGCAGCTTAGCGCTGGGATTTGAGACCCAGTACTTC. Amino acids: CASSLALGFETQYF.